The text below deals with one TCR beta chain. The antigen is undetermined. This CDR3 region has 15 residues. Germline CDR1 is LNHNV and CDR2 is YYDKDF (reference sequence). Trimming stripped 4 bases from V and 0 bases from J, with 12 bases between. The data were taken from a study of T cells in localized non-small cell lung cancer. Points from the study as a whole: Within adjacent lung there appeared a median around 55 of the top 100 tumor clones. Uninvolved nearby lung showed the greatest T cell clonality, exceeding that found in tumor. Greater blood T cell density accompanied longer overall survival.

Data came from immunoSEQ multiplex PCR; TCRdb stores just in-frame clones and leaves some out. The sample holds about 54,000 clones, around 83% seen once. The TCR comes from a female donor older than 55 with stage II squamous cell lung carcinoma. This chain uses TRBV15 with TRBJ1-1; tentatively, D is TRBD1 (5 bases). The sequencing used peripheral blood, collected before any cancer treatment. CDR3 coding DNA: TGTGCCACCAGCAACAGGTATGAAGTGAACACTGAAGCTTTCTTT. It specifies CATSNRYEVNTEAFF.